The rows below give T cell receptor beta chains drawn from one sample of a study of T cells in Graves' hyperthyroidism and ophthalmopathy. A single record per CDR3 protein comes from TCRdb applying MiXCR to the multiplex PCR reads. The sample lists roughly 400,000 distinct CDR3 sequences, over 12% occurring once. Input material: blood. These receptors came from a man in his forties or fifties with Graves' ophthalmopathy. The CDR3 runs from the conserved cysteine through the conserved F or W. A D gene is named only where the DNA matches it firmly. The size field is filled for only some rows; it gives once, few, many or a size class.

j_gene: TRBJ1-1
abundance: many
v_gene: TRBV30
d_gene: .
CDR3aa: CAWATKKGTFF
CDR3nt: TGTGCCTGGGCGACGAAAAAAGGGACTTTCTTT

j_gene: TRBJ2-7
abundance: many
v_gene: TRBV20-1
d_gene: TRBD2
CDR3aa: CSARAATSGGTYEQYF
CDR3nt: TGCAGTGCTAGAGCCGCGACTAGCGGGGGAACCTACGAGCAGTACTTC

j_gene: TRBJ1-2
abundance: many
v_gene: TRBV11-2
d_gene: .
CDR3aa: CASSPGRSSGYGYTF
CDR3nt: TGTGCCAGCAGCCCCGGACGCTCCTCAGGCTATGGCTACACCTTC

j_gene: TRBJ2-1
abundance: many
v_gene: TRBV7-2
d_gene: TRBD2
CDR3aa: CASSLAALAGVGDNEQFF
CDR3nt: TGTGCCAGCAGCTTAGCGGCGCTAGCGGGAGTCGGGGACAATGAGCAGTTCTTC

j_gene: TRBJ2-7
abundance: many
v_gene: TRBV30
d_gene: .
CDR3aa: CAWSVDGSRLYEQYF
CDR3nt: TGTGCCTGGAGTGTAGACGGGAGTAGGCTATACGAGCAGTACTTC

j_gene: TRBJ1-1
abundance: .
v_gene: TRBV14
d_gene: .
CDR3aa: CAGSSTTRAFF
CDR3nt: TGTGCCGGCAGCTCAACTACACGAGCTTTCTTT

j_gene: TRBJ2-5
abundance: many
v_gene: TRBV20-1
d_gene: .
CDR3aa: CSARDMGGIPLGSETQYF
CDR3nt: TGCAGTGCTAGAGATATGGGCGGGATCCCCCTTGGCTCTGAGACCCAGTACTTC

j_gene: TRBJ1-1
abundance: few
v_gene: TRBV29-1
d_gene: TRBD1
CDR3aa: CSANRQGVGTEAFF
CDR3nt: TGCAGCGCCAACCGACAGGGTGTAGGAACTGAAGCTTTCTTT

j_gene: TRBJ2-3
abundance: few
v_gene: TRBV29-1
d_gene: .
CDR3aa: CSALSTASHSGTQYF
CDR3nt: TGCAGCGCCCTATCGACAGCTAGTCACAGCGGTACGCAGTATTTT

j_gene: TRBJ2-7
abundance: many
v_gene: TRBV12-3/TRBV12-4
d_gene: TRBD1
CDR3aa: CASSLSVLGTGGYEQYF
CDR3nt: TGTGCCAGCAGTCTATCCGTGCTGGGGACAGGGGGCTACGAGCAGTACTTC

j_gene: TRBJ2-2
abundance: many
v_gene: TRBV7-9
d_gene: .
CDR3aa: CASSLVNKRGKANTGELFF
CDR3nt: TGTGCCAGCAGCTTGGTCAACAAACGGGGCAAGGCGAACACCGGGGAGCTGTTTTTT

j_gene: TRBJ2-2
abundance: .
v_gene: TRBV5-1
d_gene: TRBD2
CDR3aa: CASAGGKNTGELFF
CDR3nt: TGCGCCAGCGCCGGGGGGAAGAACACCGGGGAGCTGTTTTTT

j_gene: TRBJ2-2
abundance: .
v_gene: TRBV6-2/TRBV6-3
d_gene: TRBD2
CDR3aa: CASRGTSGNRLAGELFF
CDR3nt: TGTGCCAGCAGGGGGACTAGCGGGAATCGTCTGGCCGGGGAGCTGTTTTTT

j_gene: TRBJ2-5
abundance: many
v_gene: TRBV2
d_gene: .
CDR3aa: CASSETRTIQGETQYF
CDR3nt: TGTGCCAGCAGTGAAACCCGGACTATTCAGGGAGAGACCCAGTACTTC

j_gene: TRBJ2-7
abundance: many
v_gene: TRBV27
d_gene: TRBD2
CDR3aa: CASRPPGLAGGYEQYF
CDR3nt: TGTGCCAGCAGACCACCCGGGTTAGCGGGAGGGTACGAGCAGTACTTC

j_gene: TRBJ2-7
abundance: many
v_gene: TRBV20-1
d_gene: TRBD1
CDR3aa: CSARGWDRDSYEQYF
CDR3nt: TGCAGTGCTAGGGGATGGGACAGGGACTCCTACGAGCAGTACTTC

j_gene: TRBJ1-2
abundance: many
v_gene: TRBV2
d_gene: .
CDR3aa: CASQYRNYGYTF
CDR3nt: TGTGCCAGCCAATACCGTAACTATGGCTACACCTTC

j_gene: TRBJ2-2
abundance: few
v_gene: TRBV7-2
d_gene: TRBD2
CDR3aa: CASSLFGLGTGELFF
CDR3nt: TGTGCCAGCAGCTTATTCGGACTAGGCACCGGGGAGCTGTTTTTT

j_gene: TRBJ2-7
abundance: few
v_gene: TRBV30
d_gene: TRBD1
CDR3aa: CAWRGYTGGEQYF
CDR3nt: TGTGCCTGGAGGGGATATACAGGGGGAGAGCAGTACTTC

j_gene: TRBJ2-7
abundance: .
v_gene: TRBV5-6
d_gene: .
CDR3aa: CATQSSNSYEQYF
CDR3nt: TGTGCCACTCAGAGTTCGAATTCCTACGAGCAGTACTTC